The TCR beta chain described here comes from a study of T-cell reconstitution after alpha-beta-depleted transplantation in children (dated by TCRdb to 2016 to 2017). Regarding the complete study: T-cell immune reconstitution after TCRalphabeta/CD19-depleted allogeneic hematopoietic cell transplantation in children was quantitatively tracked in the study by means of TCR repertoire profiling. The study at large found these results: The frequencies of hyperexpanded clones fell over the following months, and after one year, T-cell counts and TCRbeta diversity were mostly attributed to newly produced T cells. In some patients, high TCRbeta diversity at day 60 was attributed to recipient T cells and intrathymic progenitors that had survived conditioning. About two months after transplant, the apparently early recovery of alphabetaT-cell counts reportedly depended on just several hundred clones that had expanded rapidly and came from non-depleted graft cells.

At the junction V is shortened by 7 bases and J by 4 bases; bases outside the gene matches: 9. CDR1 and CDR2, looked up from the germline V gene (reference sequence), are DFQATT and SNEGSKA. Including cysteine and phenylalanine, the CDR3 has 13 amino acids. The sequence is cut down to CDR3 DNA, 39 bases in frame from base 1. This clonotype was seen a handful of times. There is no known antigen for this receptor. Nothing much larger sits one base from this clone, and base qualities are not available. In light of the paper, this sample's treatment or condition label describes: allogeneic hematopoietic cell transplantation with graft depleted of TCRalphabeta T cells and CD19 B cells. The children who served as transplant recipients had been given grafts of TCRalphabeta/CD19-depleted allogeneic hematopoietic cells. The library was made by PCR. Sequencing took place on an Illumina HiSeq 2500. TCR library preparation used molecular barcoding, with unique molecular identifiers applied to normalize quantification of the TCRbeta repertoire. TCRdb's own reprocessing of the public reads used fastp at Q25 and MiXCR and kept productive beta chains. Entries are consolidated by CDR3 protein sequence, retaining the most common genes and DNA. Present in this sample are hundreds of thousands of distinct CDR3 sequences, 10% to 15% of which were seen just once. The ten largest clones capture 2% to 2.5% of the sample.

This chain is built from TRBV20-1 and TRBJ1-1, with 7 middle bases fitting TRBD1. This sample comprised PBMCs, mostly from graft donor cells, obtained 360 days after TCRalphabeta/CD19-depleted stem cell transplant. The TCR originated in a male patient aged 10 to 17 who had a stem cell transplant for acute myeloid leukemia, so the T cells may come from the graft donor. The base sequence is TGCAGTGTCAGGGGGGGTGAGAGCACTGAAGCTTTCTTT. Its protein product is CSVRGGESTEAFF.